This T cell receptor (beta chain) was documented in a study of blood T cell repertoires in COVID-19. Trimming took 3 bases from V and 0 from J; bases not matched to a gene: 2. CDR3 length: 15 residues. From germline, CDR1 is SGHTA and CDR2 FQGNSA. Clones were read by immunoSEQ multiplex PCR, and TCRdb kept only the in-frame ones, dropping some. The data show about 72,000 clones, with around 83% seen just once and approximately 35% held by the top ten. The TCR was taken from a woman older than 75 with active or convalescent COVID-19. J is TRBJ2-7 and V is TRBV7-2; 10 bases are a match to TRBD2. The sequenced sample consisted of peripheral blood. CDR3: CASSLQRGGSYEQYF. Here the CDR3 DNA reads TGTGCCAGCAGCTTGCAGCGGGGGGGCTCCTACGAGCAGTACTTC.